This T cell receptor (beta chain) emerged from a study of CD8+ T cells in alopecia areata. In the study overall: Oral tofacitinib (5 to 10 mg twice daily) was administered to treated patients. Scalp area affected, as a percentage, set the severity score of treated patients.

This CDR3 region has 13 residues. The germline V gene has CDR1 SGHDT and CDR2 YYEEEE. V was pared by 4 bases and J by 0 bases, with 4 bases between. This clone was seen many times. Treatment of the sample: oral pan-JAK inhibitor, 5-10 mg twice daily. Isolation of CD4+ and CD8+ T cells from PBMCs was achieved by sorting. Reverse transcription of extracted RNA yielded cDNA, which provided the sequencing template. This table comes from immunoSEQ multiplex PCR, and its TCRdb copy is limited to in-frame clones, with some not included. The repertoire has some 240,000 clones, under 75% of them found once; the top ten carry approximately 1.4%.

Sequencing was performed on CD4+ T cells sorted from blood, taken at week 4, from a patient treated with tofacitinib. The TCR comes from a human donor with alopecia areata. The chain combines TRBV5-6 with TRBJ1-4, with D hard to call. The DNA of the CDR3 is TGTGCCAGCAGCAGATCAACTAATGAAAAACTGTTTTTT. This gives the protein CASSRSTNEKLFF.